A selection of T cell receptor beta chains follows, all from one sample in a study of blood T cell repertoires in COVID-19. Generated by immunoSEQ multiplex PCR, the TCRdb table keeps only in-frame clones and is missing some. The sample has some 380,000 clones, around 87% seen once. Sequenced material: PBMCs or T cells enriched from blood (not recorded which). These receptor sequences come from a man aged 25 to 45 who had recovered from COVID-19. Each CDR3 is given with its conserved first and last residue. D genes are given only for firm matches. Part of the rows lack a size; the others show once, few, many or a class for expanded clones.

j_call v_call clone_size d_call cdr3_nt cdr3_aa
TRBJ2-2 TRBV6-2/TRBV6-3 NA NA TGTGCCAGCAGTTATACCGGGGGGCGCGTCGGGGAGCTGTTTTTT CASSYTGGRVGELFF
TRBJ1-2 TRBV3-1/TRBV3-2 once NA TGTGCCAGCAGCCAAGAGGTTTTGGGGGGGTGGCATGGCTACACCTTC CASSQEVLGGWHGYTF
TRBJ2-2 TRBV7-8 once NA TGTGCCAGCAGCTTACGGTGGACCGGGGAGCTGTTTTTT CASSLRWTGELFF
TRBJ1-2 TRBV27 NA NA TGTGCCAGCACTACCCTTGGGGGGTATGGCTACACCTTC CASTTLGGYGYTF
TRBJ1-2 TRBV11-2 NA NA TGTGCCAGCAGCTTAAGCATCTTGAACTATGGCTACACCTTC CASSLSILNYGYTF
TRBJ1-4 TRBV28 NA TRBD1 TGTGCCAGCAGTTTCCAGGCGACAGGGGGTGAAAAACTGTTTTTT CASSFQATGGEKLFF
TRBJ2-5 TRBV3-1/TRBV3-2 once TRBD2 TGTGCCAGCAGCCTTATCTGGACTAGCGGGGGGCCCCAATCCCAAGAGACCCAGTACTTC CASSLIWTSGGPQSQETQYF
TRBJ2-7 TRBV18 once TRBD1 TGTGCCAGCTCAGTGGGACAGAAAGGCTACGAGCAGTACTTC CASSVGQKGYEQYF
TRBJ1-5 TRBV13 NA TRBD1 TGTGCCAGCAGCTGGGGACAGGGGCGACAGCCCCAGCATTTT CASSWGQGRQPQHF
TRBJ1-6 TRBV19 NA NA TGTGCCAGTAGTATGACAGACACCTATAATTCACCCCTCCACTTT CASSMTDTYNSPLHF
TRBJ2-7 TRBV12-3/TRBV12-4 NA NA TGTGCCAGCAGTTTCGGGTACGAGCAGTACTTC CASSFGYEQYF
TRBJ2-1 TRBV7-9 NA NA TGTGCCAGCAGCCCACTAACCTACAATGAGCAGTTCTTC CASSPLTYNEQFF
TRBJ1-1 TRBV5-1 few NA TGCGCCAGCAGCTTGATGCAGGGCGGCACTGAAGCTTTCTTT CASSLMQGGTEAFF
TRBJ2-7 TRBV6-5 NA TRBD2 TGTGCCAGCAGTTTAGCGGGGGACAATTACGAGCAGTACTTC CASSLAGDNYEQYF
TRBJ2-3 TRBV7-9 NA NA TGTGCCAGCAGCTTAGTACAAGGGGTAGATACGCAGTATTTT CASSLVQGVDTQYF
TRBJ1-6 TRBV19 NA TRBD1 TGTGCCAGCTTTACCGGCCCGGACAGGGTAAATTCACCCCTCCACTTT CASFTGPDRVNSPLHF
TRBJ2-1 TRBV7-9 NA TRBD1 TGTGCCAGCAGCCCACGGGACAGGGGGAACAATGAGCAGTTCTTC CASSPRDRGNNEQFF
TRBJ1-6 TRBV19 few NA TGTGCCAGTACCTACCTCCAGGGTAATTCACCCCTCCACTTT CASTYLQGNSPLHF
TRBJ1-5 TRBV4-1 NA NA TGCGCCAGCAGCCAAGATGGGCAGGGTGGTCAGCCCCAGCATTTT CASSQDGQGGQPQHF
TRBJ1-1 TRBV11-1 few NA TGTGCCAGCAGCTTAAATAAGAGAGCTGAAGCTTTCTTT CASSLNKRAEAFF